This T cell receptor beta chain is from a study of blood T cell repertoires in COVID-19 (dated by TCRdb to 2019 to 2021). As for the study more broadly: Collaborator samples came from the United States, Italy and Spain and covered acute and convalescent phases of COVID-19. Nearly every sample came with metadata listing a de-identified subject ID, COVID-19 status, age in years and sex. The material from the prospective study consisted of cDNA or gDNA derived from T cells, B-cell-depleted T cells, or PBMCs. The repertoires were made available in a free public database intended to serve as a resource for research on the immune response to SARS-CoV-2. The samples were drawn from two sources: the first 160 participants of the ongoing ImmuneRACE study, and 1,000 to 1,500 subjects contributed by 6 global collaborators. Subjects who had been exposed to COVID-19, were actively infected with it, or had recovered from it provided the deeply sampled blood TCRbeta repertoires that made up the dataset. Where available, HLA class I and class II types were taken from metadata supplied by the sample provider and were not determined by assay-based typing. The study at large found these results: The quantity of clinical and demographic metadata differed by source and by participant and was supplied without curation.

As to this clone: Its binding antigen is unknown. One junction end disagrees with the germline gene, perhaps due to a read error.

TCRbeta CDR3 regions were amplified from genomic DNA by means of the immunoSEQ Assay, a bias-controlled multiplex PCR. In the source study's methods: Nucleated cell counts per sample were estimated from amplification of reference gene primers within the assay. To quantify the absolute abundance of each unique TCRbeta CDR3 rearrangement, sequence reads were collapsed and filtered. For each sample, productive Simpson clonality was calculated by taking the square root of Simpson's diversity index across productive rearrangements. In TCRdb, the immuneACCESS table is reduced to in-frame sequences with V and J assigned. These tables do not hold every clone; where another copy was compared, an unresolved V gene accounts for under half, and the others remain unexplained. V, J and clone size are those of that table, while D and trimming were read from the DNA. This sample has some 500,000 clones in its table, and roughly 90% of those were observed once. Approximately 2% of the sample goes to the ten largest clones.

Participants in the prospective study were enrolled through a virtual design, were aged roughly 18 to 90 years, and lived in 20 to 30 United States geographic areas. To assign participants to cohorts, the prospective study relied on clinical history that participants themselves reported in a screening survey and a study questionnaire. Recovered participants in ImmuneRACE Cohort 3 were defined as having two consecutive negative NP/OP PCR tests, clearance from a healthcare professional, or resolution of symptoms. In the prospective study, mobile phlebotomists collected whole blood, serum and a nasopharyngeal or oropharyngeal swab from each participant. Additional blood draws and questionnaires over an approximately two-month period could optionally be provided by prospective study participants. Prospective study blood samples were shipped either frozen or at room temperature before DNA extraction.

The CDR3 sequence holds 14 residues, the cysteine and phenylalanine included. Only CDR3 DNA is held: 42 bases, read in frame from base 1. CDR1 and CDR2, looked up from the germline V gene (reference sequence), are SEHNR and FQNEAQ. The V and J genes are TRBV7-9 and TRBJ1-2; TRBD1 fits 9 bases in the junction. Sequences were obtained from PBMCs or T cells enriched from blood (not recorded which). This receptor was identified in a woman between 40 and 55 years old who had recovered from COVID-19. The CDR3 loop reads CASSLGSDRGKMSF. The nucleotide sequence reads TGTGCCAGCAGCTTAGGATCGGACAGGGGAAAGATGAGCTTC.